This T cell receptor (beta chain) was identified in a study of blood T cell repertoires in COVID-19. Study context: In each case, the material was cDNA or gDNA derived from T cells, B-cell-depleted T cells, or PBMCs.

Germline values: CDR1 SGHTA, CDR2 FQGNSA. The CDR3 loop spans 15 amino acids. Deletions cut 4 bases from V and 1 base from J, with 11 bases between. In the authors' workflow: Estimates of nucleated cell counts were drawn from the amplification of reference gene primers. Clones were sequenced by immunoSEQ multiplex PCR, and TCRdb holds only the in-frame ones, with some missing. The V and J calls and clone size are taken from that table; D and trimming were inferred from the DNA. The sample lists some 160,000 clones, 80% to 90% occurring once. Participant reports of clinical history set cohort assignment.

The sample taken for sequencing was PBMCs or T cells enriched from blood (not recorded which). This clonotype was obtained from a woman aged 45 to 65 who had recovered from COVID-19. The chain links TRBV7-2 to TRBJ1-3, with D possibly being TRBD1 (5 bases). The CDR3 sequence: CASSSRQHSGNTIYF. As DNA, the CDR3 is TGTGCCAGCAGCTCGCGACAGCATTCTGGAAACACCATATATTTT.